The 20 T cell receptor beta chains below were found in one sample sequenced in a study of shared clonotypes between healthy human individuals. TCRdb's table, derived via immunoSEQ multiplex PCR, lists solely in-frame clones and lacks some. This sample has a few hundred thousand clones, with 79% found just once. The sequenced sample consisted of PBMCs. Source of these receptors: a woman aged 40 to 50 in good health. Some clones in this sample may be carry-over from other donors' samples.

The CDR3 bases are TGCACCAGCGGGGGTGGGAACACCGGGGAGCTGTTTTTT. Its protein is CTSGGGNTGELFF. The V call is TRBV1, the J call TRBJ2-2. TRBV1 is described as a pseudogene. The CDR3 extends over 13 amino acids.

The genes are TRBV30 and TRBJ2-3; 12 nucleotides agree with TRBD1. The CDR3 contains 16 residues. Germline V gene lookup returns CDR1 GTSNPN and CDR2 SVGIG (reference sequence). The ends lost 1 base at V and 2 bases at J; junction bases unmatched: 4. The CDR3 protein is CAWSGDRGPNTDTQYF. The DNA for the CDR3 is TGTGCCTGGAGTGGGGACAGGGGGCCTAACACAGATACGCAGTATTTT.

The chain employs TRBV28 and TRBJ2-6; D could derive from TRBD1 or TRBD2 (6 bases each). The CDR3 is 17 residues long. Germline V gives CDR1 MDHEN, CDR2 SYDVKM. The germline V and J ends were trimmed by 3 bases and 5 bases, with 17 bases remaining between them. CDR3 protein: CASSLRAIGGRANVLTF. In DNA, the CDR3 is TGTGCCAGCAGTTTGCGGGCGATCGGGGGCCGGGCCAACGTCCTGACTTTC.

A remark on this clone: This same CDR3 is encoded by further DNA sequences in the sample. V and J are TRBV19 and TRBJ2-7; D remains unclear. The germline CDR1 and CDR2 sequences are LNHDA and SQIVND (reference sequence). V dropped 3 bases and J dropped 0 bases, with 6 bases sitting between them. This CDR3 is built from 13 residues. CDR3 region: CASSIGGSYEQYF. The DNA for the CDR3 is TGTGCCAGTAGTATTGGCGGCTCCTACGAGCAGTACTTC.

This clone has a handful of counts. V and J are TRBV18 and TRBJ2-4; 8 nucleotides align to TRBD2. The germline V gene encodes CDR1 KGHSH and CDR2 LQKENI. The CDR3 contains 16 residues. With V trimmed by 6 bases and J by 5 bases, 12 bases remained unmatched. Here the CDR3 reads CASSPGGGAAENIQYF. The CDR3 DNA reads TGTGCCAGCTCGCCCGGGGGGGGAGCTGCGGAAAACATTCAGTACTTC. The full variable domain, with the rest looked up from reference TRBV18 and TRBJ2-4, is NAGVMQNPRHLVRRRGQEARLRCSPMKGHSHVYWYRQLPEEGLKFMVYLQKENIIDESGMPKERFSAEFPKEGPSILRIQQVVRGDSAAYFCASSPGGGAAENIQYFGAGTRLSVL.

The V gene is TRBV4-2, the J gene TRBJ2-7; D gene uncertain. Trimming took 3 bases from V and 0 from J, leaving 12 bases between them. This CDR3 spans 15 amino acids. Looked up from germline, CDR1 is LGHNA and CDR2 is YNFKEQ. CDR3 DNA sequence: TGTGCCAGCAGCCATGGTGTAGGAAGCTCCTACGAGCAGTACTTC. Translating gives CASSHGVGSSYEQYF.

The rearrangement links TRBV5-1 to TRBJ2-1; 9 bases are shared with TRBD2. The CDR3 extends over 14 amino acids. The germline V gene has CDR1 SGHRS and CDR2 YFSETQ. The junction had 4 bases not matched to a gene; V was cut back by 4 bases and J by 5 bases. In nucleotides, the CDR3 is TGCGCCAGCAGCGTTAGCGGGGGAGACAATGAGCAGTTCTTC. As protein: CASSVSGGDNEQFF.

The rearrangement joins TRBV6-1 to TRBJ1-1; 8 nucleotides align to TRBD1. The CDR3 consists of 15 residues. Germline lookup yields CDR1 MNHNS and CDR2 SASEGT. Germline trimming cut 3 bases from V and 1 base from J; bases unmatched to any gene: 4. The chain's CDR3 is CASSDPGQANTEAFF. CDR3 DNA: TGTGCCAGCAGTGATCCGGGACAGGCGAACACTGAAGCTTTCTTT.

The gene calls are TRBV5-6 and TRBJ2-1; unclear D gene. CDR3 size: 15 residues. Deletions cut 2 bases from V and 0 bases from J, with 9 bases between. Germline V lookup: CDR1 SGHDT, CDR2 YYEEEE. CDR3 loop: CASSFKRSSYNEQFF. The CDR3 DNA sequence: TGTGCCAGCAGCTTCAAAAGGAGCTCCTACAATGAGCAGTTCTTC.

The gene calls are TRBV29-1 and TRBJ2-7; perhaps TRBD1 as D (6 bases). The ends were cut back, 1 base at V and 2 bases at J, with 21 bases in the middle. Germline lookup yields CDR1 SQVTM and CDR2 ANQGSEA. This CDR3 has 17 residues. The CDR3: CSVEGSFSDRQTYEQYF. The CDR3 coding sequence is TGCAGCGTTGAAGGCAGTTTCTCCGACAGGCAGACCTACGAGCAGTACTTC.

The rearrangement joins TRBV12-5 to TRBJ2-3; D remains ambiguous. In germline, CDR1 is LGHNT, CDR2 FRNRAP. Between the trimmed V and J ends, which lost 2 bases and 0 bases, there was a span of 15 bases. The CDR3 contains 17 residues. DNA of the CDR3: TGTGCTAGTGGTTTGCCCGGACCCGGATCTAGCACAGATACGCAGTATTTT. Translated: CASGLPGPGSSTDTQYF.

This clone appeared once. A read error may explain this, as a much larger clone is one base away. Other DNA sequences in the same sample also yield this CDR3. The chain recombines TRBV28 with TRBJ2-6; D call uncertain. The CDR3 runs 14 residues. Germline CDR1 and CDR2: MDHEN and SYDVKM. The V and J ends lost 3 bases and 0 bases respectively, with 3 bases between them. CDR3 in DNA: TGTGCCAGCAGTTTGCACTCTGGGGCCAACGTCCTGACTTTC. Protein: CASSLHSGANVLTF. The full variable domain, rest sourced from reference TRBV28 and TRBJ2-6, is DVKVTQSSRYLVKRTGEKVFLECVQDMDHENMFWYRQDPGLGLRLIYFSYDVKMKEKGDIPEGYSVSREKKERFSLILESASTNQTSMYLCASSLHSGANVLTFGAGSRLTVL.

The V gene is TRBV11-2, the J gene TRBJ2-1, with 12 bases that match TRBD1. Germline CDR1 SGHAT, CDR2 FQNNGV. The CDR3 length is 18 residues. V trimming: 1 base; J trimming: 8 bases; junction bases outside the gene matches: 12. CDR3 coding DNA: TGTGCCAGCAGCTTAGTTGGGGGACAGGGGGCGTCCCTGGATGAGCAGTTCTTC. This translates into CASSLVGGQGASLDEQFF.

The rearrangement joins TRBV7-6 to TRBJ1-6, with D uncertain. From germline, CDR1 is SGHVS and CDR2 FNYEAQ. Trimming removed 1 base at V and 8 bases at J, with 6 bases between. This CDR3 spans 13 amino acids. CDR3 DNA: TGTGCCAGCAGCTTAGTTGGGGATTCACCCCTCCACTTT. It translates to CASSLVGDSPLHF.

Here the CDR3 DNA reads TGTGCCAGCAGCTTAAAGGGGTTAGGTCAGCCCCAGCATTTT. This codes for CASSLKGLGQPQHF. The rearrangement links TRBV13 to TRBJ1-5; tentative D call: TRBD1 (5 bases). V was cut by 2 bases and J by 6 bases, with 11 bases left in between. The CDR3 contains 14 residues. The germline gives CDR1 PRHDT, CDR2 FYEKMQ (reference sequence). The whole variable domain, filled in from reference TRBV13 and TRBJ1-5, reads AAGVIQSPRHLIKEKRETATLKCYPIPRHDTVYWYQQGPGQDPQFLISFYEKMQSDKGSIPDRFSAQQFSDYHSELNMSSLELGDSALYFCASSLKGLGQPQHFGDGTRLSIL.

The chain has TRBV9 and TRBJ2-1, with D tentatively TRBD2 (6 bases). CDR1 SGDLS and CDR2 YYNGEE come from the germline V gene. V was cut by 2 bases and J by 13 bases, with 19 bases left in between. The CDR3 covers 14 residues. CDR3 protein: CASSVRWEWREQFF. The CDR3 coding sequence is TGTGCCAGCAGCGTCCGCTGGGAGTGGCGGGAACAGTTCTTC.

The chain carries TRBV6-1 and TRBJ2-2; D may be TRBD1 or TRBD2 (5 bases each). The CDR3 is made up of 14 amino acids. With 6 bases removed from V and 0 bases from J, the gap between germline ends came to 8 bases. Germline V gene sequence: CDR1 MNHNS, CDR2 SASEGT. CDR3 amino acids: CASRLGANTGELFF. In DNA, the CDR3 is TGTGCCAGCAGACTAGGGGCGAACACCGGGGAGCTGTTTTTT.

The gene calls are TRBV19 and TRBJ1-1; no firm D call. The CDR3 consists of 13 residues. The V and J ends lost 4 bases and 0 bases respectively, with 6 bases between them. Germline-derived CDR1 and CDR2 are LNHDA and SQIVND (reference sequence). The CDR3 is CASSTLLNTEAFF. The CDR3 coding sequence is TGTGCCAGTAGTACCCTACTGAACACTGAAGCTTTCTTT.

The V gene is TRBV2, the J gene TRBJ1-2; 9 bases are a match to TRBD1. The CDR3 covers 14 residues. Germline trimming cut 5 bases from V and 5 bases from J; bases unmatched to any gene: 6. Germline V gene sequence: CDR1 SNHLY, CDR2 FYNNEI. CDR3 amino acids: CASSRQGGGYGYTF. CDR3 sequence (DNA): TGTGCCAGCAGTCGACAGGGGGGCGGGTATGGCTACACCTTC.

The V call is TRBV29-1, the J call TRBJ1-1; a weak D match, TRBD1 (5 bases). The CDR3 totals 17 residues. Germline loops: CDR1 SQVTM, CDR2 ANQGSEA. The V end lost 7 bases, the J end lost 2 bases, and 26 bases lay between the germline ends. CDR3 region: CSALRSTGTGGNTEAFF. CDR3 coding DNA: TGCAGCGCACTACGGAGTACCGGGACCGGGGGAAACACTGAAGCTTTCTTT.